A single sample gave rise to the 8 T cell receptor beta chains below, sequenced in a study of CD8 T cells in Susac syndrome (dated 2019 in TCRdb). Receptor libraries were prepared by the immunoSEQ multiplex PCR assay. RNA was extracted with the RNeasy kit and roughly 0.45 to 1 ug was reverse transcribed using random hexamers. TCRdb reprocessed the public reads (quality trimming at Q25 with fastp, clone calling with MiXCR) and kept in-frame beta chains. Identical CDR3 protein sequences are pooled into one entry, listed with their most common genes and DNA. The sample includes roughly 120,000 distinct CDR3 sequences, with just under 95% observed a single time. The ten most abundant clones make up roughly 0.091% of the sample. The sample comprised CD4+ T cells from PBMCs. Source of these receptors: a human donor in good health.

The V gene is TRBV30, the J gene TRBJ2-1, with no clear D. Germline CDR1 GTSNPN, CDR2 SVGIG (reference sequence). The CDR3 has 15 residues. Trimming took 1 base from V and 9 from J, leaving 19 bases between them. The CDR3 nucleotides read TGTGCCTGGAGTGGAAGCTCCTTCGGCGTGGGTGAGCAGTTCTTC. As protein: CAWSGSSFGVGEQFF.

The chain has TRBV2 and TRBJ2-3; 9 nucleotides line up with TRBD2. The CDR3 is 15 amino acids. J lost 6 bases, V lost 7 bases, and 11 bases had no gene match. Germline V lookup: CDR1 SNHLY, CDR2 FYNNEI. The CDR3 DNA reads TGTGCCAGCATCCTGACTAGCGGTACCGGGGATACGCAGTATTTT. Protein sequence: CASILTSGTGDTQYF.

CDR3 protein: CASSVAPGESYNEQFF. The CDR3 region has the DNA TGTGCCAGCAGCGTAGCCCCCGGCGAATCCTACAATGAGCAGTTCTTC. The chain recombines TRBV9 with TRBJ2-1; D gene uncertain. Germline V gene lookup returns CDR1 SGDLS and CDR2 YYNGEE. The V end was cut by 0 bases, the J end by 1 base, with 11 bases between. The CDR3 consists of 16 residues. The variable domain in full, with the rest retrieved from reference TRBV9 and TRBJ2-1, is DSGVTQTPKHLITATGQRVTLRCSPRSGDLSVYWYQQSLDQGLQFLIQYYNGEERAKGNILERFSAQQFPDLHSELNLSSLELGDSALYFCASSVAPGESYNEQFFGPGTRLTVL.

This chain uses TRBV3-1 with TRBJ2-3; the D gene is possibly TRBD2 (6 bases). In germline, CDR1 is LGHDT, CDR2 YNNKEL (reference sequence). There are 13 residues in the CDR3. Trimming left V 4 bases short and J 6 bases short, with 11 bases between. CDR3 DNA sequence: TGTGCCAGCAGCCGAACGGGAGACGATACGCAGTATTTT. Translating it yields CASSRTGDDTQYF.

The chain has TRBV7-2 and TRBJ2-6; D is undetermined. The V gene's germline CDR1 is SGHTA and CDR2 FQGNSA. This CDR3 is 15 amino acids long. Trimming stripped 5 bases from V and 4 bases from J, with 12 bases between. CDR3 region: CASSLLGFGANVLTF. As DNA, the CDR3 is TGTGCCAGCAGCCTTCTGGGCTTCGGGGCCAACGTCCTGACTTTC. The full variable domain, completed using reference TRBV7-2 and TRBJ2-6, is GAGVSQSPSNKVTEKGKDVELRCDPISGHTALYWYRQSLGQGLEFLIYFQGNSAPDKSGLPSDRFSAERTGGSVSTLTIQRTQQEDSAVYLCASSLLGFGANVLTFGAGSRLTVL.

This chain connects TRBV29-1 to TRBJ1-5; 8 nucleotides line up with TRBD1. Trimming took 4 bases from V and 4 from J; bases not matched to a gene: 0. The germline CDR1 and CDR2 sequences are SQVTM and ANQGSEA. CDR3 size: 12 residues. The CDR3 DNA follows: TGCAGCGTTGGGGACAGGAATCAGCCCCAGCATTTT. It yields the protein CSVGDRNQPQHF.

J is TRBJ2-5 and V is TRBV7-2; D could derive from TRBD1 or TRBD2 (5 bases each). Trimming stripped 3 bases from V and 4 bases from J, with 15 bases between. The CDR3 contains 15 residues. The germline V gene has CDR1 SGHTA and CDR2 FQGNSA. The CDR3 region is CASSLLGAGGETQYF. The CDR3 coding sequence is TGTGCCAGCAGCTTGTTGGGAGCTGGGGGAGAGACCCAGTACTTC. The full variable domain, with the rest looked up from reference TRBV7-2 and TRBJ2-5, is GAGVSQSPSNKVTEKGKDVELRCDPISGHTALYWYRQSLGQGLEFLIYFQGNSAPDKSGLPSDRFSAERTGGSVSTLTIQRTQQEDSAVYLCASSLLGAGGETQYFGPGTRLLVL.

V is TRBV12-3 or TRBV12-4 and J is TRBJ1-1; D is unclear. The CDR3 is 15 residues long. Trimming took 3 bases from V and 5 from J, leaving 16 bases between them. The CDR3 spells CASSFNTRRRTEAFF. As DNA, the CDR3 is TGTGCCAGCAGTTTTAATACGAGGCGAAGGACTGAAGCTTTCTTT.